The 5 T cell receptor beta chains below all came from one sample that was sequenced in a study of blood T cell repertoires in COVID-19. Produced via immunoSEQ multiplex PCR; TCRdb's table is partial and in-frame only. The data show about 240,000 clones, about nine tenths seen once. Sequences were obtained from peripheral blood. The receptors shown here come from a man aged 25-45 years with COVID-19, enrolled during active disease.

This clone was seen once. The rearrangement links TRBV2 to TRBJ2-5; D might be TRBD1 (5 bases). V was clipped by 4 bases and J by 1 base, with 10 bases between them. Germline V CDR1 and CDR2: SNHLY, FYNNEI. This CDR3 is built from 14 residues. CDR3 amino acids: CASSARQSQETQYF. CDR3 DNA: TGTGCCAGCAGTGCCCGACAGTCCCAAGAGACCCAGTACTTC.

This clone showed up just once. This chain joins TRBV12-3 or TRBV12-4 and TRBJ2-7, with TRBD2 as a possible D gene (6 bases). V was pared by 8 bases and J by 1 base, with 9 bases between. The CDR3 runs 12 residues. CDR3 sequence (DNA): TGTGCCAGCGCTGGGGGGTCCTACGAGCAGTACTTC. This translates into CASAGGSYEQYF.

The chain is built from TRBV7-9 and TRBJ1-6; D is undetermined. The ends were cut back, 1 base at V and 7 bases at J, with 17 bases in the middle. The CDR3 has 17 residues. Germline CDR1 is SEHNR and CDR2 is FQNEAQ (reference sequence). The CDR3 DNA follows: TGTGCCAGCAGCTTAGATTTATGGCAGGAGGAAAATTCACCCCTCCACTTT. It codes for CASSLDLWQEENSPLHF.

The chain recombines TRBV11-1 with TRBJ2-7; maybe TRBD2 (5 bases). This CDR3 region has 15 residues. Germline CDR1 is SGHAT and CDR2 is FQDESV (reference sequence). The ends were cut back, 4 bases at V and 7 bases at J, with 20 bases in the middle. Here the CDR3 reads CASSSLAISSGEQYF. The CDR3 DNA is TGTGCCAGCAGCTCCTTAGCGATCTCATCGGGGGAGCAGTACTTC.

V and J are TRBV10-3 and TRBJ1-1; 7 bases map to TRBD1. The CDR3 spans 14 residues. The V gene's germline CDR1 is ENHRY and CDR2 SYGVKD. Losses at the gene ends were 3 bases for V and 1 base for J; bases not matched to a gene: 2. This CDR3 reads CAISEGDRNTEAFF. The CDR3, as DNA: TGTGCCATCAGTGAAGGGGACAGGAACACTGAAGCTTTCTTT.